The 28 T cell receptor beta chains in this list originate from one sample, sequenced in a study of T cell responses to AZD1222 COVID-19 vaccine. Clones were sequenced by immunoSEQ multiplex PCR, and TCRdb holds only the in-frame ones, with some missing. The sample records around 120,000 clones, over 80% being singletons. The sequenced sample was peripheral blood, obtained on day 0 of AZD1222 vaccination. The source of these receptors is an adult in good health.

The chain combines TRBV6-2 or TRBV6-3 with TRBJ1-1; 9 bases map to TRBD1. The CDR3 consists of 17 residues. CDR1 and CDR2 from the germline V gene are MNHEY and SVGEGT. Trimming at V came to 4 bases and at J to 5 bases, leaving 14 bases not matched to a gene. The DNA of the CDR3 is TGTGCCAGCAGTTCCCGGGACAGGGTTTTACGTTGGACTGAAGCTTTCTTT. It yields the protein CASSSRDRVLRWTEAFF.

J is TRBJ1-4 and V is TRBV7-9; a weak D match, TRBD1 (6 bases). The germline V gene has CDR1 SEHNR and CDR2 FQNEAQ (reference sequence). The CDR3 extends over 16 amino acids. Trimming cost V 5 bases and J 4 bases, with 17 bases left between them. CDR3 sequence (DNA): TGTGCCAGCAGCCTAGTCCACAGGGCGGATAATGAAAAACTGTTTTTT. Translating gives CASSLVHRADNEKLFF.

CDR3 loop: CASSQQGSIDTIYF. The CDR3, as DNA: TGCGCCAGCAGCCAGCAGGGATCTATAGACACCATATATTTT. V is TRBV4-1 and J is TRBJ1-3, with D perhaps matching TRBD1 (5 bases). Germline values: CDR1 MGHRA, CDR2 YSYEKL. Trimming stripped 3 bases from V and 8 bases from J, with 14 bases between. This CDR3 comprises 14 residues.

This clone has at least ten counts. The rearrangement uses TRBV19 and TRBJ1-2; D unresolved. The CDR3 totals 11 residues. Between the trimmed V and J ends, which lost 9 bases and 4 bases, there was a span of 9 bases. Germline V gives CDR1 LNHDA, CDR2 SQIVND (reference sequence). The CDR3 loop reads CARQRTYGYTF. The CDR3 bases are TGTGCCAGGCAACGAACCTATGGCTACACCTTC.

CDR3 sequence (DNA): TGTGCCAGTACGGTAGGACTAGCGGGTGAATACAATGAGCAGTTCTTC. Its protein is CASTVGLAGEYNEQFF. The chain recombines TRBV19 with TRBJ2-1; 11 bases are shared with TRBD2. The germline V gene has CDR1 LNHDA and CDR2 SQIVND (reference sequence). The CDR3 sequence is 16 residues long. V trimming: 7 bases; J trimming: 4 bases; junction bases outside the gene matches: 9.

CDR3 sequence (DNA): TGTGCCAGCAGGGGACAGGGGGCCAATTTTATGAACACTGAAGCTTTCTTT. This encodes CASRGQGANFMNTEAFF. V gene TRBV2 combines with J gene TRBJ1-1; 12 bases line up with TRBD1. This CDR3 has 17 amino acids. Germline V lookup: CDR1 SNHLY, CDR2 FYNNEI. V lost 6 bases and J lost 0; bases outside the gene matches: 8.

V is TRBV6-5 and J is TRBJ2-2, with D possibly TRBD2 on 6 matching bases. Germline V gives CDR1 MNHEY, CDR2 SVGAGI. Deletions cut 11 bases from V and 6 bases from J, with 16 bases between. This CDR3 region has 13 residues. The CDR3 DNA follows: TGTGCCTGTGGGGGGAGCTACGCCGGGGAGCTGTTTTTT. The encoded protein is CACGGSYAGELFF.

V is TRBV11-3 and J is TRBJ1-4, with 8 bases identical to TRBD1. The CDR3 sequence is 14 residues long. V lost 6 bases and J lost 8; bases outside the gene matches: 8. Germline CDR1 SGHNT, CDR2 YENEEA. The CDR3 sequence: CASRMGQEREKLFF. CDR3 sequence (DNA): TGTGCCAGCAGAATGGGACAGGAAAGAGAAAAACTGTTTTTT.

The table lists this clone with a count of one. The V gene is TRBV25-1, the J gene TRBJ2-1; 7 bases are a match to TRBD2. Germline V CDR1 and CDR2: MGHDK, SYGVNS. V shed 7 bases, J shed 4 bases, and the junction held 10 bases outside the gene matches. CDR3 size: 15 residues. The DNA of the CDR3 is TGTGCCAGCATCGGGAGGACGGGGGGTTACAATGAGCAGTTCTTC. It encodes CASIGRTGGYNEQFF. Variable domain in full (rest from reference TRBV25-1 and TRBJ2-1): EADIYQTPRYLVIGTGKKITLECSQTMGHDKMYWYQQDPGMELHLIHYSYGVNSTEKGDLSSESTVSRIRTEHFPLTLESARPSHTSQYLCASIGRTGGYNEQFFGPGTRLTVL.

The chain joins TRBV11-3 to TRBJ2-1; unclear D gene. Germline-derived CDR1 and CDR2 are SGHNT and YENEEA. Trimming shortened V by 4 bases and J by 7 bases, and 11 bases separated the two germline ends. The CDR3 is made up of 13 amino acids. CDR3 loop: CASSSPETNEQFF. CDR3 nucleotide sequence: TGTGCCAGCAGCTCGCCTGAGACAAATGAGCAGTTCTTC.

The rearrangement uses TRBV9 and TRBJ2-1, with TRBD2 matching 9 bases. This CDR3 is 16 amino acids long. Germline-derived CDR1 and CDR2 are SGDLS and YYNGEE. V was pared by 2 bases and J by 9 bases, with 12 bases of the junction left unmatched. This CDR3 is CASSVTGTSWGSEQFF. In nucleotides, the CDR3 is TGTGCCAGCAGCGTTACCGGGACTAGCTGGGGAAGTGAGCAGTTCTTC.

Only one count was recorded for this clone. The chain carries TRBV3-1 (or the pseudogene TRBV3-2) and TRBJ1-4; TRBD1 might be the D (5 bases). CDR3 length: 13 residues. V dropped 5 bases and J dropped 8 bases, with 12 bases sitting between them. CDR1 LGHDT and CDR2 YNNKEL come from the germline V gene (reference sequence). The DNA for the CDR3 is TGTGCCAGCAGCGACGGGGGAAGCGAAAAACTGTTTTTT. Translation: CASSDGGSEKLFF.

This sequence joins TRBV11-3 and TRBJ2-7; D is ambiguous. V was clipped by 5 bases and J by 6 bases, with 11 bases between them. Germline V lookup: CDR1 SGHNT, CDR2 YENEEA. This CDR3 has 12 residues. The CDR3 region is CASSRLDFEQYF. CDR3 sequence (DNA): TGTGCCAGCAGCCGCCTAGATTTCGAGCAGTACTTC.

The gene calls are TRBV5-1 and TRBJ1-5; weak D call: TRBD1 (6 bases). The germline CDR1 and CDR2 sequences are SGHRS and YFSETQ. V was trimmed by 4 bases and J by 2 bases, leaving 10 bases between them. There are 14 residues in the CDR3. CDR3 loop: CASSPAGGNQPQHF. In DNA form, the CDR3 reads TGCGCCAGCAGCCCAGCAGGGGGCAATCAGCCCCAGCATTTT.

V usage is TRBV7-9 and J usage is TRBJ1-3; D is undetermined. Germline CDR1 is SEHNR and CDR2 is FQNEAQ (reference sequence). The CDR3 covers 15 residues. Between the trimmed V and J ends, which lost 1 base and 4 bases, there was a span of 11 bases. The CDR3 protein is CASSLGGFRGNTIYF. CDR3 coding DNA: TGTGCCAGCAGCTTAGGAGGCTTCCGGGGAAACACCATATATTTT.

The CDR3: CASSEGGADTQYF. In DNA, the CDR3 is TGCGCCAGCAGTGAGGGAGGGGCAGATACGCAGTATTTT. This chain joins TRBV10-2 and TRBJ2-3; TRBD2 is a possible D gene (6 bases). Germline V gene data show CDR1 as WSHSY and CDR2 as SAAADI. Deletions cut 2 bases from V and 4 bases from J, with 7 bases between. This CDR3 comprises 13 residues.

The chain recombines TRBV28 with TRBJ2-4; tentatively, D is TRBD2 (6 bases). Germline lookup yields CDR1 MDHEN and CDR2 SYDVKM. The V and J ends lost 4 bases and 6 bases respectively, with 13 bases between them. This CDR3 contains 14 residues. CDR3 in DNA: TGTGCCAGCAGTTACGGGACTGGACTAAACATTCAGTACTTC. It specifies CASSYGTGLNIQYF.

The table lists this clone with a count of one. CDR3 DNA: TGTGCCAGCAGCTTAAAGGGAAGCGCGGATCAGCCCCAGCATTTT. Residues: CASSLKGSADQPQHF. The chain employs TRBV7-2 and TRBJ1-5; D unresolved. Germline lookup yields CDR1 SGHTA and CDR2 FQGNSA. The CDR3 is made up of 15 amino acids. Trimming removed 2 bases from V and 5 bases from J, with 13 bases in between.

J is TRBJ2-1 and V is TRBV19; either TRBD1 or TRBD2 may fit D (5 bases each). The CDR3 sequence is 15 residues long. With 5 bases removed from V and 0 bases from J, the gap between germline ends came to 11 bases. CDR1 and CDR2 from the germline V gene are LNHDA and SQIVND (reference sequence). CDR3 sequence (DNA): TGTGCCAGTAGTCGGGGCCTAAGCTCCTACAATGAGCAGTTCTTC. This translates into CASSRGLSSYNEQFF.

The chain employs TRBV6-2 or TRBV6-3 and TRBJ1-5; TRBD1 is a possible D gene (6 bases). The germline V and J ends were trimmed by 5 bases and 7 bases, with 12 bases remaining between them. The CDR3 totals 13 residues. Germline CDR1 and CDR2: MNHEY and SVGEGT. In DNA form, the CDR3 reads TGTGCCAGCAGTCTGACAGGTCGCCAGCCCCAGCATTTT. This encodes CASSLTGRQPQHF.

In this sample, this clone turned up once. V and J are TRBV7-8 and TRBJ1-1; 7 bases match TRBD1. Losses at the gene ends were 2 bases for V and 5 bases for J; bases not matched to a gene: 8. This CDR3 has 15 residues. Germline V gives CDR1 SGHVS, CDR2 FQNEAQ. CDR3 in amino acids: CASSLSGTATTEAFF. In DNA form, the CDR3 reads TGTGCCAGCAGCTTATCGGGGACAGCGACAACTGAAGCTTTCTTT.

The chain couples TRBV5-4 to TRBJ2-2; D is uncertain. The V gene's germline CDR1 is SGHNT and CDR2 YYREEE (reference sequence). V was cut by 1 base and J by 0 bases, with 7 bases left in between. The CDR3 sequence is 15 residues long. This CDR3 reads CASSLPEPNTGELFF. The CDR3 DNA is TGTGCCAGCAGCTTGCCCGAGCCGAACACCGGGGAGCTGTTTTTT.

Regarding this clone: The limits of the CDR3 on the DNA are not certain, so only TCRdb's listed CDR3 is given. The rearrangement uses TRBV28 and TRBJ2-3; TRBD1 is the table's D call, not checked against the DNA. Termini included, the CDR3 measures 17 amino acids. CDR1 and CDR2 from the germline V gene are MDHEN and SYDVKM. The CDR3: CASRPTLGTGSIDTQYF.

V usage is TRBV9 and J usage is TRBJ1-2, with TRBD1 matching over 8 bases. CDR3 length equals 16 residues. Trimming removed 0 bases from V and 1 base from J; junction bases left unmatched: 5. The germline V gene encodes CDR1 SGDLS and CDR2 YYNGEE. The CDR3 DNA reads TGTGCCAGCAGCGTAGGGGGACAGGAGTTTAACTATGGCTACACCTTC. Protein sequence: CASSVGGQEFNYGYTF.

The J gene is TRBJ1-2, the V gene TRBV28; tentatively, D is TRBD1 (5 bases). V was shortened by 8 bases and J by 7 bases, with 20 bases between the two germline ends. Germline CDR1 and CDR2: MDHEN and SYDVKM. This CDR3 region has 14 residues. The CDR3 nucleotides read TGTGCCAGCGTTCCGTCCGGGGACTATATTGGCTACACCTTC. Encoded protein: CASVPSGDYIGYTF.

The genes are TRBV19 and TRBJ2-1; 9 positions agree with TRBD2. Trimming at V came to 3 bases and at J to 12 bases, leaving 9 bases not matched to a gene. Germline V gives CDR1 LNHDA, CDR2 SQIVND (reference sequence). This CDR3 has 14 amino acids. This chain's CDR3 is CASSIYQREDSQFF. In DNA, the CDR3 is TGTGCCAGTAGTATTTACCAGCGGGAGGATTCGCAGTTCTTC.

The chain recombines TRBV10-2 with TRBJ2-7; 11 bases agree with TRBD1. The germline CDR1 and CDR2 sequences are WSHSY and SAAADI. The CDR3 is 16 residues long. After removal of 7 bases from V and 5 bases from J, the junction contained 13 bases not matched to a gene. CDR3 region: CASTALPGQGVNEQYF. DNA for the CDR3: TGCGCCAGCACTGCACTACCGGGACAGGGGGTGAACGAGCAGTACTTC.

The chain recombines TRBV19 with TRBJ1-1; D is ambiguous. Germline-derived CDR1 and CDR2 are LNHDA and SQIVND (reference sequence). The V end was cut by 1 base, the J end by 7 bases, with 10 bases between. This CDR3 region has 13 residues. CDR3 sequence: CASSIAVGDEAFF. The DNA for the CDR3 is TGTGCCAGTAGTATAGCCGTGGGCGATGAAGCTTTCTTT.